The 30 T cell receptor beta chains below were found in one sample sequenced in a study of graft-versus-host responses after intestinal transplantation. Clones were read by immunoSEQ multiplex PCR, and TCRdb kept only the in-frame ones, dropping some. Of fewer than 25,000 clones detected, roughly 79% appear once; the ten largest clones hold roughly 3.1%. Lymphocytes from graft epithelium and lamina propria were isolated. The source was ileum tissue, collected 12 days after intestinal transplant. Receptors were obtained from a human patient who received an intestinal transplant, so some T cells may come from the graft donor.

This chain connects TRBV9 to TRBJ2-1, with 7 bases identical to TRBD2. CDR1 is SGDLS and CDR2 is YYNGEE in the germline V gene. V lost 4 bases to trimming and J lost 10 bases; unmatched junction nucleotides: 8. The CDR3 sequence is 13 residues long. CDR3 DNA sequence: TGTGCCAGCAGCCCGAGGGGAGGGAACGAGCAGTTCTTC. Protein: CASSPRGGNEQFF.

The J gene is TRBJ2-4, the V gene TRBV11-3; D possibly corresponds to TRBD2 (5 bases). CDR1 is SGHNT, CDR2 YENEEA, per germline. This CDR3 is built from 17 residues. V was clipped by 1 base and J by 0 bases, with 13 bases between them. The CDR3 nucleotides are TGTGCCAGCAGCTTAGGGCACGGGGAGAAAGCCAAAAACATTCAGTACTTC. Protein: CASSLGHGEKAKNIQYF. The full variable domain, completed using reference TRBV11-3 and TRBJ2-4, is EAGVVQSPRYKIIEKKQPVAFWCNPISGHNTLYWYLQNLGQGPELLIRYENEEAVDDSQLPKDRFSAERLKGVDSTLKIQPAELGDSAVYLCASSLGHGEKAKNIQYFGAGTRLSVL.

The V and J genes are TRBV6-4 and TRBJ2-3; TRBD2 might be the D (7 bases). CDR3 length: 14 amino acids. Trimming removed 2 bases at V and 4 bases at J, with 10 bases between. The V gene's germline CDR1 is MRHNA and CDR2 SNTAGT. The CDR3 region has the DNA TGTGCCAGCAGTGACGGGGGGGCCCCAGATACGCAGTATTTT. Protein: CASSDGGAPDTQYF.

This chain connects TRBV6-1 to TRBJ1-6, with unresolved D. The ends were cut back, 6 bases at V and 10 bases at J, with 13 bases in the middle. CDR3 length: 13 residues. Per the germline V gene, CDR1 is MNHNS and CDR2 is SASEGT. The CDR3 spells CASRGGNYSPLHF. The CDR3 DNA is TGTGCCAGCAGGGGCGGGAATTACTCACCCCTCCACTTT.

This clone has only one observation. The gene calls are TRBV13 and TRBJ2-3, with a possible D match to TRBD2 (5 bases). V lost 3 bases, J lost 3 bases, and 19 bases lay in between. This CDR3 comprises 17 residues. The V gene's germline CDR1 is PRHDT and CDR2 FYEKMQ (reference sequence). The CDR3 loop reads CASSFFGELADTDTQYF. The CDR3 nucleotides are TGTGCCAGCAGCTTTTTCGGGGAATTGGCAGATACAGATACGCAGTATTTT.

This clone turned up a few times. The V and J genes are TRBV2 and TRBJ2-7; 8 bases align to TRBD1. Germline V gene lookup returns CDR1 SNHLY and CDR2 FYNNEI. Trimming removed 6 bases from V and 0 bases from J; junction bases left unmatched: 4. CDR3 length: 14 amino acids. The CDR3 DNA reads as TGTGCCAGCAGGGACAGGGACCCCTCCTACGAGCAGTACTTC. Protein: CASRDRDPSYEQYF.

The CDR3 protein is CASSSWEGTGELFF. The DNA of the CDR3 is TGTGCCAGCAGCTCCTGGGAGGGCACCGGGGAGCTGTTTTTT. The chain has TRBV9 and TRBJ2-2; 7 nucleotides align to TRBD2. V lost 4 bases and J lost 4; bases outside the gene matches: 4. The germline V gene has CDR1 SGDLS and CDR2 YYNGEE. There are 14 residues in the CDR3.

This chain links TRBV4-2 with TRBJ1-1; possibly TRBD1 for D (5 bases). CDR3 length: 14 amino acids. The germline CDR1 and CDR2 sequences are LGHNA and YNFKEQ. V gave up 1 base and J gave up 4 bases, with 10 bases separating them. CDR3 residues: CASSQGAGITEAFF. CDR3 bases: TGTGCCAGCAGCCAAGGGGCAGGGATCACTGAAGCTTTCTTT.

This chain connects TRBV6-6 to TRBJ1-3; D remains unclear. This CDR3 has 12 amino acids. V lost 5 bases and J lost 4, with 6 bases in between. Germline CDR1 reads MNHNY; CDR2 reads SVGAGI (reference sequence). The CDR3, as DNA: TGTGCCAGCAGTCCGGAGGGAAACACCATATATTTT. As protein: CASSPEGNTIYF.

This chain joins TRBV7-9 and TRBJ1-1; D is ambiguous. Germline CDR1 and CDR2: SEHNR and FQNEAQ (reference sequence). Trimming pared 7 bases from V and 6 bases from J, leaving 12 bases between. The CDR3 runs to 12 residues. The DNA of the CDR3 is TGTGCCAGCACCCAGAATACCGCTGAAGCTTTCTTT. Translating gives CASTQNTAEAFF.

The genes are TRBV5-1 and TRBJ2-5; 11 nucleotides align to TRBD2. The ends lost 0 bases at V and 3 bases at J; junction bases unmatched: 7. The CDR3 length is 17 residues. Germline CDR1 and CDR2: SGHRS and YFSETQ. The chain's CDR3 is CASSLGASGGYEETQYF. DNA of the CDR3: TGCGCCAGCAGCTTGGGGGCTAGCGGGGGGTATGAAGAGACCCAGTACTTC.

The V call is TRBV7-9, the J call TRBJ1-6; D uncertain. CDR3 length equals 16 residues. Looked up from germline, CDR1 is SEHNR and CDR2 is FQNEAQ (reference sequence). Trimming cost V 5 bases and J 14 bases, with 25 bases left between them. CDR3 sequence: CASSPWRKRNLLALHF. The DNA of the CDR3 is TGTGCCAGCAGCCCCTGGAGGAAGAGGAACCTTTTGGCCCTCCACTTT.

The chain combines TRBV4-1 with TRBJ2-7, with D possibly matching TRBD1 (5 bases). The germline V gene has CDR1 MGHRA and CDR2 YSYEKL. V shed 0 bases and J shed 12 bases, with 15 bases lying between them. This CDR3 spans 13 amino acids. The CDR3 loop reads CASSQEEGAVRYF. The CDR3 DNA is TGCGCCAGCAGCCAAGAGGAAGGGGCGGTTCGGTACTTC.

V usage is TRBV11-2 and J usage is TRBJ2-5, with 10 nucleotides matching TRBD2. CDR1 SGHAT and CDR2 FQNNGV come from the germline V gene. There are 15 residues in the CDR3. V lost 3 bases, J lost 5 bases, and 6 bases stayed unmatched. The CDR3 DNA follows: TGTGCCAGCAGCTTGGGAGCGGGGGGGGGTGAGACCCAGTACTTC. Translated: CASSLGAGGGETQYF.

About this clone: One junction end does not reproduce the germline sequence, and a read error may be involved. V is TRBV11-2 and J is TRBJ2-7, with 11 bases lining up with TRBD2. The CDR3 is made up of 15 amino acids. Germline V gene data show CDR1 as SGHAT and CDR2 as FQNNGV. The DNA for the CDR3 is TGTGCCAGCAGGTTAGCGGGAGGGTCAACCTACGAGCAGTACTTC. Residues: CASRLAGGSTYEQYF.

This chain links TRBV6-6 with TRBJ1-2, with a weak D call TRBD1 (6 bases). The germline gives CDR1 MNHNY, CDR2 SVGAGI (reference sequence). With 6 bases removed from V and 2 bases from J, the gap between germline ends came to 13 bases. The CDR3 has 14 residues. The CDR3 sequence is CASSLNRDNYGYTF. The CDR3 nucleotides are TGTGCCAGCAGCCTAAACAGGGACAACTATGGCTACACCTTC.

This clone was found a few times. The V call is TRBV11-2, the J call TRBJ2-1; no definite D call. CDR1 and CDR2 (germline): SGHAT, FQNNGV. The CDR3 is 14 amino acids. V lost 5 bases and J lost 6, with 14 bases in between. For the CDR3, the DNA is TGTGCCAGCAGCCAAGGCCTAGAATCCAATGAGCAGTTCTTC. Protein product: CASSQGLESNEQFF.

This chain links TRBV28 with TRBJ2-7, with a possible D match to TRBD2 (6 bases). The CDR3 length is 13 residues. The V end was cut by 3 bases, the J end by 1 base, with 7 bases between. Germline V CDR1 and CDR2: MDHEN, SYDVKM. The CDR3 DNA sequence: TGTGCCAGCAGTTTGGAGGGTTCCTACGAGCAGTACTTC. Translated: CASSLEGSYEQYF.

This sequence joins TRBV5-3 and TRBJ1-1; no clear D gene. TRBV5-3 is recorded as an ORF, its role being uncertain. V was clipped by 3 bases and J by 3 bases, with 9 bases between them. The CDR3 has 13 amino acids. The CDR3 here is CARSCGPDTEAFF. In DNA, the CDR3 is TGTGCCAGAAGCTGCGGTCCCGACACTGAAGCTTTCTTT.

The chain employs TRBV5-1 and TRBJ1-5, with D tentatively TRBD1 (6 bases). Germline V lookup: CDR1 SGHRS, CDR2 YFSETQ. The CDR3 spans 14 residues. V lost 1 base to trimming and J lost 6 bases, with 11 bases between them. CDR3 nucleotides: TGCGCCAGCAGCTTGTGGGCAGGGGTTCAGCCCCAGCATTTT. Encoded protein: CASSLWAGVQPQHF.

This clone was counted a single time. The rearrangement joins TRBV10-3 to TRBJ1-6, with TRBD1 matching 11 bases. J gave up 2 bases and V 5 bases, and 8 bases lay outside the gene matches. The CDR3 runs to 18 residues. CDR1 ENHRY and CDR2 SYGVKD come from the germline V gene. The CDR3 DNA is TGTGCCATCAGTCCGGGACAGGGGGTGATTCCCTATAATTCACCCCTCCACTTT. Protein: CAISPGQGVIPYNSPLHF.

The rearrangement joins TRBV11-2 to TRBJ2-7; D call uncertain. Germline assignment: CDR1 SGHAT and CDR2 FQNNGV. V lost 3 bases to trimming and J lost 6 bases, with 6 bases between them. This CDR3 comprises 11 residues. The DNA of the CDR3 is TGTGCCAGCAGCTTCACGAGCGAGCAGTACTTC. Translated, it gives CASSFTSEQYF.

V gene TRBV18 combines with J gene TRBJ1-5, with 8 bases matching TRBD1. Germline V lookup: CDR1 KGHSH, CDR2 LQKENI. V lost 6 bases, J lost 7 bases, and 5 bases stayed unmatched. There are 13 residues in the CDR3. CDR3 DNA: TGTGCCAGCTCCCCAGGGGGCTGGCAGCCCCAGCATTTT. This encodes CASSPGGWQPQHF.

The rearrangement joins TRBV6-1 to TRBJ1-4, with TRBD1 matching 7 bases. CDR1 is MNHNS, CDR2 SASEGT, per germline. The V segment lost 6 bases and the J segment 8 bases; nucleotides outside the gene matches: 3. There are 12 residues in the CDR3. Here the CDR3 reads CASRQGDEKLFF. CDR3 bases: TGTGCCAGCAGGCAGGGGGACGAAAAACTGTTTTTT.

J is TRBJ1-1 and V is TRBV5-1; TRBD1 matches 9 bases. The junction had 8 bases not matched to a gene; V was cut back by 5 bases and J by 0 bases. The germline V gene has CDR1 SGHRS and CDR2 YFSETQ. The CDR3 is made up of 16 amino acids. The CDR3 region is CASRPTGGEVNTEAFF. Written as DNA, the CDR3 is TGCGCCAGCAGACCGACAGGGGGGGAGGTGAACACTGAAGCTTTCTTT.

The rearrangement uses TRBV13 and TRBJ2-3; the match to TRBD2 covers 7 bases. The CDR3 sequence is 16 residues long. Trimming took 5 bases from V and 1 from J; bases not matched to a gene: 9. Germline V gives CDR1 PRHDT, CDR2 FYEKMQ (reference sequence). As DNA, the CDR3 is TGTGCCAGCAGCACTACCCCGGGACTACGCACAGATACGCAGTATTTT. As protein: CASSTTPGLRTDTQYF.

The chain employs TRBV5-5 and TRBJ2-3; TRBD2 agrees at 7 bases. The CDR3 spans 16 residues. Germline CDR1 reads SGHKS; CDR2 reads YYEKEE (reference sequence). V was clipped by 0 bases and J by 2 bases; unmatched bases: 6. This CDR3 reads CASSLDRGDYTDTQYF. The DNA of the CDR3 is TGTGCCAGCAGCTTGGATCGGGGGGACTACACAGATACGCAGTATTTT. Combining the CDR3 with reference TRBV5-5 and TRBJ2-3 gives the whole variable domain DAGVTQSPTHLIKTRGQQVTLRCSPISGHKSVSWYQQVLGQGPQFIFQYYEKEERGRGNFPDRFSARQFPNYSSELNVNALLLGDSALYLCASSLDRGDYTDTQYFGPGTRLTVL.

The V and J genes are TRBV4-2 and TRBJ2-5, with TRBD2 matching 8 bases. Trimming cost V 3 bases and J 6 bases; bases outside gene matches: 6. This CDR3 region has 14 residues. Germline CDR1 reads LGHNA; CDR2 reads YNFKEQ. CDR3 sequence (DNA): TGTGCCAGCAGCCAGGGACTAGTGAGCAAGACCCAGTACTTC. Translated, it gives CASSQGLVSKTQYF.

This clone was seen once. The chain joins TRBV7-2 to TRBJ1-5, with TRBD1 matching 9 bases. The CDR3 spans 16 residues. V gave up 3 bases and J gave up 6 bases; unmatched junction bases: 9. The V gene's germline CDR1 is SGHTA and CDR2 FQGNSA. CDR3 region: CASSLAGQGIGQPQHF. The CDR3 region has the DNA TGTGCCAGCAGCTTGGCGGGACAGGGAATCGGTCAGCCCCAGCATTTT.

The chain recombines TRBV4-1 with TRBJ1-4; TRBD1 aligns across 8 bases. The CDR3 sequence is 15 residues long. Germline V gene data show CDR1 as MGHRA and CDR2 as YSYEKL. Trimming at V came to 4 bases and at J to 8 bases, leaving 9 bases not matched to a gene. The CDR3 sequence is CASSPHGTGREKLFF. The CDR3, as DNA: TGCGCCAGCAGCCCACACGGGACAGGAAGAGAAAAACTGTTTTTT.